The clone carrying this T cell receptor beta chain was counted once. One end of the junction fails to match germline, which may point to a read error. This sample was included in a study of blood T cell repertoires in COVID-19. Study overall: There were acute and convalescent COVID-19 samples, and they came from the United States, Italy and Spain. Sources were T cells, B-cell-depleted T cells, or PBMCs; the material itself was cDNA or gDNA.

The length of the CDR3 is 12 residues. From germline, CDR1 is MNHEY and CDR2 SVGAGI. Per the original data handling: For nucleated cells, counts were estimated from reference gene primer amplification. Assay used: immunoSEQ multiplex PCR; TCRdb lists only in-frame clones, some missing. V and J calls and clone size are given by that table; D and trimming were obtained from the DNA. Of approximately 280,000 clones listed, 89% are singletons. The sequence came from a man aged 45-65 years with acute or convalescent COVID-19. Specimen: peripheral blood. The chain joins TRBV6-5 to TRBJ2-1; 11 bases agree with TRBD1. The CDR3, as DNA: TGTGCCACCGGGGACAGGGGGGGGAGAGTCCTCTTC. It translates to CATGDRGGRVLF.